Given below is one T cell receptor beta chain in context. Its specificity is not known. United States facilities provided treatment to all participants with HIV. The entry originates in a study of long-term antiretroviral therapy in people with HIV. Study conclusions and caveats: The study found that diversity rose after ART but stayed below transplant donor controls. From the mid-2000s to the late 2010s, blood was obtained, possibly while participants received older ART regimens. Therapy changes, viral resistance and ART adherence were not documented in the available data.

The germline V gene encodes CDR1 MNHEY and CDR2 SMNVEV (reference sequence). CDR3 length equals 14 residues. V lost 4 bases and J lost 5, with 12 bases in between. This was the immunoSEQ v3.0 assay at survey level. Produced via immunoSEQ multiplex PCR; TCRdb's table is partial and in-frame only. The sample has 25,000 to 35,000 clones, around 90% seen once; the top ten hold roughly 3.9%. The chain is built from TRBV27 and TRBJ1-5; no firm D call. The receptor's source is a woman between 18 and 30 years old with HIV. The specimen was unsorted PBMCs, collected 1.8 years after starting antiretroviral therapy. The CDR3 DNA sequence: TGTGCCAGCAGTTCGCGAGGGCGACATCAGCCCCAGCATTTT. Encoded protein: CASSSRGRHQPQHF.